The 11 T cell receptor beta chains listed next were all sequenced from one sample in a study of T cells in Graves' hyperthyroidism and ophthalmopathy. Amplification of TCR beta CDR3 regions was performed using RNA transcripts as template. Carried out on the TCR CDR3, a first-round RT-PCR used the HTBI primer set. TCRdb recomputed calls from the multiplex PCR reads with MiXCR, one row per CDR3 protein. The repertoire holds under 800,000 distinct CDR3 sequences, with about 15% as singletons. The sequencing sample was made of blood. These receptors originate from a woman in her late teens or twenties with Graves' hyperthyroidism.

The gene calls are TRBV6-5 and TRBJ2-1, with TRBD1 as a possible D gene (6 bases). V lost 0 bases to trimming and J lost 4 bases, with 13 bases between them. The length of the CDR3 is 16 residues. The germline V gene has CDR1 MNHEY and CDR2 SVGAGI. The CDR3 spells CASSYSSRTGYNEQFF. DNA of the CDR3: TGTGCCAGCAGTTACTCCAGCCGCACAGGGTACAATGAGCAGTTCTTC.

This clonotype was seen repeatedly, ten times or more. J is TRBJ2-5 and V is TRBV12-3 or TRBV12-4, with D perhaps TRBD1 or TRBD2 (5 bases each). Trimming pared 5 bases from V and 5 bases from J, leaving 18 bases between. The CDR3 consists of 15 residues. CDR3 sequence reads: CASSPGTSGYETQYF. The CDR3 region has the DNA TGTGCCAGCAGTCCCGGGACCTCCGGGTACGAGACCCAGTACTTC.

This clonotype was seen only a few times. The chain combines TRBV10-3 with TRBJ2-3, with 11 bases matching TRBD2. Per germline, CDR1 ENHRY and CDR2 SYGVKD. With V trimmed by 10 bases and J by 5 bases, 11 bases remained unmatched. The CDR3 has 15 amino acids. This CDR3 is CATRFETSGIDTQYF. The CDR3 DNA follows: TGTGCCACCAGGTTTGAGACTAGCGGGATAGATACGCAGTATTTT.

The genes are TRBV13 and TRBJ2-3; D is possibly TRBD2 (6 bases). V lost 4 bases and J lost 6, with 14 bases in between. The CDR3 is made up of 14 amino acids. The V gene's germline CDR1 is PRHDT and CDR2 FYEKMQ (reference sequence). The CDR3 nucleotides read TGTGCCAGCAGCTCCCGGGACTTTTTTGATACGCAGTATTTT. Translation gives CASSSRDFFDTQYF.

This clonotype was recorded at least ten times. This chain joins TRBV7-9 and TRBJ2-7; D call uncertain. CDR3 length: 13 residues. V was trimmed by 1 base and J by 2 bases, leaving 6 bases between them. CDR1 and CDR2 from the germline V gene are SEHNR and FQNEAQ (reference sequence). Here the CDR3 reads CASSLGYPYEQYF. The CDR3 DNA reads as TGTGCCAGCAGCTTAGGCTATCCCTACGAGCAGTACTTC.

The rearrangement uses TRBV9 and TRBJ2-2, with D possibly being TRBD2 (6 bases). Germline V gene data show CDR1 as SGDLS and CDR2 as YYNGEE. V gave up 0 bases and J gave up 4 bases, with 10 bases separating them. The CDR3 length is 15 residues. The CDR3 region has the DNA TGTGCCAGCAGCGTAGCTTGGGGAGGCACCGGGGAGCTGTTTTTT. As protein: CASSVAWGGTGELFF.

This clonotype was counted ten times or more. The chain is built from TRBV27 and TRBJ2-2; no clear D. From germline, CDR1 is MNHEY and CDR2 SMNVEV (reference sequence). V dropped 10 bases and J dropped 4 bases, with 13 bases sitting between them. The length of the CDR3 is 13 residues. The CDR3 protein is CATPHMGTGELFF. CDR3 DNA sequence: TGTGCCACCCCGCATATGGGCACCGGGGAGCTGTTTTTT.

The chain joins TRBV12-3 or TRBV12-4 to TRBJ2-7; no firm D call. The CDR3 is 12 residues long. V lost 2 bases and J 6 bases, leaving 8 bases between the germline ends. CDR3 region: CASSLFQPEQYF. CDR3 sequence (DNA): TGTGCCAGCAGTTTATTTCAACCCGAGCAGTACTTC.

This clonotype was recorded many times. CDR3 region: CARSRLREQYF. The CDR3 coding sequence is TGTGCCAGATCGAGATTACGAGAGCAGTACTTC. The rearrangement links TRBV3-1 to TRBJ2-7; D not resolved. CDR1 is LGHDT, CDR2 YNNKEL, per germline (reference sequence). Trimming left V 9 bases short and J 7 bases short, with 13 bases between. The CDR3 extends over 11 amino acids.

CDR3 loop: CASSEENGFGLAKNIQYF. The DNA of the CDR3 is TGTGCCAGCAGTGAGGAGAACGGTTTCGGGCTAGCCAAAAACATTCAGTACTTC. The V and J genes are TRBV2 and TRBJ2-4; D ambiguous. Trimming removed 3 bases at V and 0 bases at J, with 18 bases between. CDR1 and CDR2 (germline): SNHLY, FYNNEI. The CDR3 has 18 amino acids.

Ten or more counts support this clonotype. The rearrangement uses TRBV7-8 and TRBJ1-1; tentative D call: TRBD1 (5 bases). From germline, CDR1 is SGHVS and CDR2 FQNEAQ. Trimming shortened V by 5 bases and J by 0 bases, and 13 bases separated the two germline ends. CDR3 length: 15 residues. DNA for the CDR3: TGTGCCAGCAGCGTCTTGGGGGGGTTGAACACTGAAGCTTTCTTT. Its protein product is CASSVLGGLNTEAFF.